This T cell receptor (beta chain) is from a study of beta chain features in type 1 diabetes. Since all of the isolated RNA was reverse transcribed, expressed TCRB transcripts were what got sequenced. Produced via immunoSEQ multiplex PCR; TCRdb's table is partial and in-frame only. The sample holds tens of thousands of clones, about 71% seen once. Worth noting for this clone: Its antigen is still unknown.

Findings and limits, study-wide: People with Type 1 diabetes carried modestly yet significantly shorter TCRB CDR3s in all four CD4+ subsets.

All sorted populations exceeded 95% purity. The CDR3 is 12 amino acids. In germline, CDR1 is MDHEN, CDR2 SYDVKM. Deletions cut 11 bases from V and 8 bases from J, with 15 bases between. The sequence derives from a woman between 35 and 50 years old with type 1 diabetes. This chain uses TRBV28 with TRBJ1-4; D is ambiguous. The sample comprised stem cell memory CD4+ T cells from blood. CDR3 in DNA: TGTGCCGCTAATGGGTCGGGAGAAAAACTGTTTTTT. It translates to CAANGSGEKLFF.